These 21 T cell receptor beta chains were all obtained from the same sample, sequenced in a study of human T cells and chemical hapten exposure (dated by TCRdb to the early 2020s). The library was obtained by RACE. Sequencing was performed on a NextSeq 500. TCRdb reprocessed the public reads (quality trimming at Q25 with fastp, clone calling with MiXCR) and kept in-frame beta chains. Under each unique CDR3 protein, matching rows form one entry showing the most common genes and DNA. The sample includes around 56,000 distinct CDR3 sequences, with roughly 10% observed a single time. The ten largest clones capture 9.6% of the sample. The time point label, as the study defines it: pre-sensitization, week 0. This specimen's treatment or condition label, per the study, means: therapeutic diphenylcyclopropenone sensitization with weekly scalp DPC. Sequenced material: whole blood, taken in connection with sensitization to the hapten diphenylcyclopropenone (DPC). These receptors all come from a man between 35 and 55 years old with alopecia areata. Some clones in this sample may be carry-over from other donors' samples.

V usage is TRBV11-1 and J usage is TRBJ1-1, with 10 bases identical to TRBD1. CDR1 SGHAT and CDR2 FQDESV come from the germline V gene (reference sequence). The CDR3 is 15 residues long. With V trimmed by 5 bases and J by 7 bases, 10 bases remained unmatched. The CDR3 loop is CASSVDRGLVNEAFF. Here the CDR3 DNA reads TGTGCCAGCAGCGTCGACAGGGGGCTGGTGAATGAAGCTTTCTTT.

In its sample, this clonotype was seen a few times. CDR3 sequence (DNA): TGCAGTGCTATGGGACAGGGGGTCCATCTGCAGTACTTC. Encoded protein: CSAMGQGVHLQYF. The chain has TRBV20-1 and TRBJ2-7; 11 bases agree with TRBD1. V lost 4 bases to trimming and J lost 9 bases; unmatched junction nucleotides: 8. This CDR3 comprises 13 residues. Germline-derived CDR1 and CDR2 are DFQATT and SNEGSKA (reference sequence).

The chain combines TRBV28 with TRBJ2-1; D is undetermined. In germline, CDR1 is MDHEN, CDR2 SYDVKM. Deletions cut 6 bases from V and 9 bases from J, with 6 bases between. The CDR3 is 10 amino acids. The CDR3 DNA follows: TGTGCCAGCAGCCGTGCTGAGCAGTTCTTC. Translated: CASSRAEQFF.

The rearrangement uses TRBV11-2 and TRBJ1-2; perhaps TRBD1 as D (5 bases). CDR3 size: 13 residues. From germline, CDR1 is SGHAT and CDR2 FQNNGV. V lost 1 base and J 8 bases, leaving 11 bases between the germline ends. CDR3 DNA sequence: TGTGCCAGCAGCTTAGCCAGGGTGGAGGGCTACACCTTC. It codes for CASSLARVEGYTF. Full variable domain (rest looked up from reference TRBV11-2 and TRBJ1-2): EAGVAQSPRYKIIEKRQSVAFWCNPISGHATLYWYQQILGQGPKLLIQFQNNGVVDDSQLPKDRFSAERLKGVDSTLKIQPAKLEDSAVYLCASSLARVEGYTFGSGTRLTVV.

This clonotype appeared many times. The chain links TRBV20-1 to TRBJ2-4, with D unclear. V was pared by 3 bases and J by 3 bases, with 12 bases between. CDR1 and CDR2 (germline): DFQATT, SNEGSKA (reference sequence). CDR3 size: 14 residues. CDR3 nucleotides: TGCAGTGCTAGTTACGGGTGGGGCAAAAACATTCAGTACTTC. This gives the protein CSASYGWGKNIQYF.

CDR3 region: CSAPPFSGSYNEQFF. In nucleotides, the CDR3 is TGCAGTGCTCCTCCTTTTAGCGGCTCCTACAATGAGCAGTTCTTC. This chain connects TRBV20-1 to TRBJ2-1; the D gene is possibly TRBD2 (6 bases). Germline assignment: CDR1 DFQATT and CDR2 SNEGSKA (reference sequence). The V end was cut by 5 bases, the J end by 0 bases, with 14 bases between. The CDR3 contains 15 residues.

This clonotype was seen many times. V gene TRBV5-4 combines with J gene TRBJ1-1, with D unclear. Germline CDR1 is SGHNT and CDR2 is YYREEE (reference sequence). Trimming removed 4 bases at V and 4 bases at J, with 14 bases between. This CDR3 has 14 amino acids. The CDR3 loop is CASSPPRALTEAFF. The CDR3 DNA is TGTGCCAGCAGCCCCCCTCGGGCGCTCACTGAAGCTTTCTTT. Looking up the rest from reference TRBV5-4 and TRBJ1-1 gives the full variable domain: ETGVTQSPTHLIKTRGQQVTLRCSSQSGHNTVSWYQQALGQGPQFIFQYYREEENGRGNFPPRFSGLQFPNYSSELNVNALELDDSALYLCASSPPRALTEAFFGQGTRLTVV.

The gene calls are TRBV7-2 and TRBJ2-1; 9 nucleotides line up with TRBD2. The germline CDR1 and CDR2 sequences are SGHTA and FQGNSA. V shed 4 bases and J 2 bases; nucleotides not matched to a gene: 0. The length of the CDR3 is 14 residues. CDR3: CASSSSGTYNEQFF. Here the CDR3 DNA reads TGTGCCAGCAGCTCTAGCGGGACCTACAATGAGCAGTTCTTC.

The gene calls are TRBV28 and TRBJ2-1, with 7 bases fitting TRBD2. This CDR3 has 14 amino acids. V lost 2 bases, J lost 9 bases, and 7 bases stayed unmatched. Germline V gene data show CDR1 as MDHEN and CDR2 as SYDVKM. The CDR3 is CASSLGLVGSEQFF. CDR3 nucleotides: TGTGCCAGCAGTTTAGGACTAGTCGGGAGTGAGCAGTTCTTC.

Here the CDR3 DNA reads TGCAGTGCTAGAGAGATAGCGGGACCTTCCTACAATGAGCAGTTCTTC. Encoded protein: CSAREIAGPSYNEQFF. The chain is built from TRBV20-1 and TRBJ2-1; 8 bases match TRBD2. Germline V gene lookup returns CDR1 DFQATT and CDR2 SNEGSKA (reference sequence). J was trimmed by 1 base and V by 0 bases; bases with no gene match: 5. This CDR3 is 16 amino acids long.

This clonotype was recorded a few times. J is TRBJ1-1 and V is TRBV5-1; D not resolved. The V end lost 6 bases, the J end lost 1 base, and 13 bases lay between the germline ends. This CDR3 region has 14 residues. Germline V gene lookup returns CDR1 SGHRS and CDR2 YFSETQ. The CDR3 here is CASKPLDRNTEAFF. The CDR3 nucleotides read TGCGCCAGCAAACCGCTGGACCGGAACACTGAAGCTTTCTTT.

CDR3 in amino acids: CAILDSEQYF. CDR3 nucleotide sequence: TGTGCCATTCTAGACAGCGAGCAGTACTTC. The chain carries TRBV2 and TRBJ2-7, with D tentatively TRBD1 (5 bases). Between the trimmed V and J ends, which lost 10 bases and 6 bases, there was a span of 10 bases. Germline CDR1 is SNHLY and CDR2 is FYNNEI. The CDR3 covers 10 residues. Based on the CDR3 plus reference TRBV2 and TRBJ2-7, the full variable domain is EPEVTQTPSHQVTQMGQEVILRCVPISNHLYFYWYRQILGQKVEFLVSFYNNEISEKSEIFDDQFSVERPDGSNFTLKIRSTKLEDSAMYFCAILDSEQYFGPGTRLTVT.

This clonotype showed up many times. The CDR3 DNA sequence: TGTGCCAGTACCCTAGCGGGACCCCCGAACACCGGGGAGCTGTTTTTT. This translates into CASTLAGPPNTGELFF. This chain joins TRBV19 and TRBJ2-2; 9 nucleotides line up with TRBD2. The J segment lost 0 bases and the V segment lost 7 bases, leaving 6 bases of the junction unmatched. The CDR3 totals 16 residues. From germline, CDR1 is LNHDA and CDR2 SQIVND (reference sequence). Looking up the rest from reference TRBV19 and TRBJ2-2 gives the full variable domain: DGGITQSPKYLFRKEGQNVTLSCEQNLNHDAMYWYRQDPGQGLRLIYYSQIVNDFQKGDIAEGYSVSREKKESFPLTVTSAQKNPTAFYLCASTLAGPPNTGELFFGEGSRLTVL.

This clonotype showed up many times. The gene calls are TRBV3-1 and TRBJ2-7; 11 nucleotides align to TRBD2. The V segment lost 4 bases and the J segment 4 bases; nucleotides outside the gene matches: 6. The CDR3 sequence is 15 residues long. Germline lookup yields CDR1 LGHDT and CDR2 YNNKEL (reference sequence). In DNA form, the CDR3 reads TGTGCCAGCAGCCTCCCTGGGACTAGCGGATACGAGCAGTACTTC. It specifies CASSLPGTSGYEQYF.

This clonotype was counted at least ten times. The V gene is TRBV18, the J gene TRBJ2-3, with TRBD2 as a possible D gene (5 bases). This CDR3 has 14 amino acids. V was cut by 0 bases and J by 5 bases, with 9 bases left in between. Germline loops: CDR1 KGHSH, CDR2 LQKENI. CDR3 protein: CASSPPSAEDTQYF. The CDR3 nucleotides are TGTGCCAGCTCACCACCCTCAGCGGAAGATACGCAGTATTTT.

This chain connects TRBV18 to TRBJ1-3, with unresolved D. V gave up 4 bases and J gave up 0 bases, with 10 bases separating them. From germline, CDR1 is KGHSH and CDR2 LQKENI. The CDR3 length is 15 residues. The CDR3 protein is CASSRGESSGNTIYF. CDR3 bases: TGTGCCAGCTCACGCGGTGAAAGCTCTGGAAACACCATATATTTT. Variable domain in full (rest from reference TRBV18 and TRBJ1-3): NAGVMQNPRHLVRRRGQEARLRCSPMKGHSHVYWYRQLPEEGLKFMVYLQKENIIDESGMPKERFSAEFPKEGPSILRIQQVVRGDSAAYFCASSRGESSGNTIYFGEGSWLTVV.

This clonotype was seen many times. This chain uses TRBV20-1 with TRBJ2-7; D is unresolved. V was trimmed by 5 bases and J by 0 bases, leaving 8 bases between them. The CDR3 length is 12 residues. Germline V gives CDR1 DFQATT, CDR2 SNEGSKA (reference sequence). Written as DNA, the CDR3 is TGCAGTGCTCCCGAAAGCTCCTACGAGCAGTACTTC. Translating gives CSAPESSYEQYF.

Only a few counts were recorded for this clonotype. The chain couples TRBV28 to TRBJ2-1, with D possibly matching TRBD2 (6 bases). V gave up 6 bases and J gave up 1 base, with 13 bases separating them. Germline CDR1 and CDR2: MDHEN and SYDVKM. The CDR3 has 15 residues. CDR3 protein: CASSPRLVSYNEQFF. The CDR3 DNA reads as TGTGCCAGCAGCCCCAGACTAGTGTCCTACAATGAGCAGTTCTTC.

Ten or more counts support this clonotype. V gene TRBV7-2 combines with J gene TRBJ2-2, with a weak D call TRBD1 (7 bases). The CDR3 has 15 amino acids. Germline V CDR1 and CDR2: SGHTA, FQGNSA. V shed 5 bases and J shed 4 bases, with 14 bases lying between them. The CDR3 DNA reads TGTGCCAGCAGCCTAGGGGGCGGGACCACCGGGGAGCTGTTTTTT. As protein: CASSLGGGTTGELFF.

This clonotype was seen repeatedly, ten times or more. The chain recombines TRBV20-1 with TRBJ2-1; D is uncertain. The V gene lost 5 bases and the J gene lost 5 bases, with 19 bases spanning the gap. The CDR3 is made up of 15 amino acids. Germline V gene sequence: CDR1 DFQATT, CDR2 SNEGSKA (reference sequence). The CDR3 spells CSAPHQTISHNEQFF. CDR3 nucleotides: TGCAGTGCTCCCCACCAAACGATCAGCCACAATGAGCAGTTCTTC.

The chain links TRBV28 to TRBJ1-5; D gene unclear. This CDR3 comprises 15 residues. V lost 5 bases and J 6 bases, leaving 17 bases between the germline ends. Germline V gene data show CDR1 as MDHEN and CDR2 as SYDVKM. CDR3 in amino acids: CASSVQTGIGQPQHF. CDR3 nucleotides: TGTGCCAGCAGTGTCCAGACGGGGATCGGTCAGCCCCAGCATTTT. The variable domain in full, completed from reference TRBV28 and TRBJ1-5, reads DVKVTQSSRYLVKRTGEKVFLECVQDMDHENMFWYRQDPGLGLRLIYFSYDVKMKEKGDIPEGYSVSREKKERFSLILESASTNQTSMYLCASSVQTGIGQPQHFGDGTRLSIL.